The 11 T cell receptor beta chains below all came from one sample that was sequenced in a study of blood T cell repertoires in COVID-19. Only in-frame clones appear in the TCRdb table, and some are missing; sequencing was by immunoSEQ multiplex PCR. The sample shows 150,000 to 160,000 clones, around 85% of them seen only once. The sample consisted of peripheral blood. The receptors shown here come from a woman in her 70s with acute or convalescent COVID-19.

The genes are TRBV7-3 and TRBJ2-1, with 12 bases fitting TRBD2. The CDR3 extends over 15 amino acids. CDR1 is SGHTA, CDR2 FQGTGA, per germline. Trimming took 6 bases from V and 5 from J; bases not matched to a gene: 5. For the CDR3, the DNA is TGTGCCAGCAGAGAGACTAGCGGGGGAAACAATGAGCAGTTCTTC. Translating gives CASRETSGGNNEQFF.

V usage is TRBV6-5 and J usage is TRBJ2-5; 7 nucleotides line up with TRBD1. The CDR3 consists of 14 residues. Unmatched junction bases numbered 3, after V lost 4 bases and J lost 1 base. The V gene's germline CDR1 is MNHEY and CDR2 SVGAGI. This chain's CDR3 is CASSSTGIQETQYF. In nucleotides, the CDR3 is TGTGCCAGCAGTTCGACAGGGATCCAAGAGACCCAGTACTTC.

This clone was seen once. V is TRBV27 and J is TRBJ2-1; D unresolved. Trimming stripped 2 bases from V and 0 bases from J, with 8 bases between. The CDR3 runs 15 residues. Germline assignment: CDR1 MNHEY and CDR2 SMNVEV (reference sequence). The CDR3 bases are TGTGCCAGCAGTTTAAATCCTAGCTCCTACAATGAGCAGTTCTTC. Its protein is CASSLNPSSYNEQFF.

The rearrangement uses TRBV6-5 and TRBJ1-5; 7 bases align to TRBD1. In germline, CDR1 is MNHEY, CDR2 SVGAGI. The V segment lost 0 bases and the J segment 6 bases; nucleotides outside the gene matches: 5. This CDR3 is 15 amino acids long. CDR3 sequence: CASSYSKGAGQPQHF. The CDR3 DNA reads TGTGCCAGCAGTTACTCGAAGGGGGCCGGTCAGCCCCAGCATTTT.

This chain joins TRBV27 and TRBJ2-6; 7 bases match TRBD2. Germline V gene sequence: CDR1 MNHEY, CDR2 SMNVEV (reference sequence). This CDR3 comprises 18 residues. The junction had 14 bases not matched to a gene; V was cut back by 6 bases and J by 3 bases. CDR3 protein: CASSASGGNLGGANVLTF. The CDR3 DNA follows: TGTGCCAGCAGCGCATCGGGGGGTAATTTAGGTGGGGCCAACGTCCTGACTTTC.

The CDR3 sequence: CATSRDRGHQPQHF. The CDR3 DNA follows: TGTGCCACCAGCAGGGACAGGGGACATCAGCCCCAGCATTTT. This chain connects TRBV15 to TRBJ1-5; the match to TRBD1 covers 9 bases. This CDR3 comprises 14 residues. After removal of 3 bases from V and 5 bases from J, the junction contained 2 bases not matched to a gene. Looked up from germline, CDR1 is LNHNV and CDR2 is YYDKDF (reference sequence).

The rearrangement links TRBV20-1 to TRBJ2-1; D remains unclear. The germline CDR1 and CDR2 sequences are DFQATT and SNEGSKA (reference sequence). This CDR3 is 10 amino acids long. Between the trimmed V and J ends, which lost 5 bases and 8 bases, there was a span of 7 bases. CDR3 sequence: CSAPLYEQFF. The CDR3 region has the DNA TGCAGTGCTCCTCTCTATGAGCAGTTCTTC.

The genes are TRBV10-2 and TRBJ1-4, with D hard to call. Per germline, CDR1 WSHSY and CDR2 SAAADI. The CDR3 contains 15 residues. V was pared by 4 bases and J by 7 bases, with 16 bases between. CDR3 in amino acids: CASSAGFVGIEKLFF. The CDR3 coding sequence is TGCGCCAGCAGTGCGGGATTCGTGGGGATTGAAAAACTGTTTTTT.

The V and J genes are TRBV7-9 and TRBJ1-2; TRBD1 matches at 9 bases. The CDR3 has 15 amino acids. In germline, CDR1 is SEHNR, CDR2 FQNEAQ (reference sequence). Trimming removed 3 bases from V and 4 bases from J; junction bases left unmatched: 6. Written as DNA, the CDR3 is TGTGCCAGCAGCTTTACCGGGACAGGGACCTATGGCTACACCTTC. Its protein is CASSFTGTGTYGYTF. The full variable domain, in which reference TRBV7-9 and TRBJ1-2 provide the parts outside the CDR3, is DTGVSQNPRHKITKRGQNVTFRCDPISEHNRLYWYRQTLGQGPEFLTYFQNEAQLEKSRLLSDRFSAERPKGSFSTLEIQRTEQGDSAMYLCASSFTGTGTYGYTFGSGTRLTVV.

The CDR3 spells CASSMLAGGYNEQFF. CDR3 nucleotides: TGTGCCAGCAGCATGCTAGCGGGGGGCTACAATGAGCAGTTCTTC. The chain links TRBV13 to TRBJ2-1, with TRBD2 matching over 11 bases. Unmatched junction bases numbered 3, after V lost 5 bases and J lost 3 bases. The CDR3 is 15 residues long. Germline lookup yields CDR1 PRHDT and CDR2 FYEKMQ (reference sequence).

The rearrangement uses TRBV28 and TRBJ1-5; D is perhaps TRBD1 (6 bases). Per germline, CDR1 MDHEN and CDR2 SYDVKM. The CDR3 covers 15 residues. Trimming took 5 bases from V and 0 from J, leaving 11 bases between them. CDR3 loop: CASSRGHGSNQPQHF. DNA for the CDR3: TGTGCCAGCAGTCGGGGACACGGTAGCAATCAGCCCCAGCATTTT.